This T cell receptor beta chain originates from a study of PD-1 blockade in mismatch repair-deficient tumors. PCR or immunohistochemistry showed mismatch repair deficiency in every enrolled patient. A few pembrolizumab responders had their TCRs sequenced. The protocol was immunoSEQ multiplex PCR, while the TCRdb copy is restricted to in-frame clones and leaves out a portion. Of about 110,000 clones in the sample, about three quarters were seen once. This CDR3 comprises 15 residues. V shed 6 bases and J shed 0 bases, with 15 bases lying between them. The germline V gene has CDR1 SGHNT and CDR2 YYREEE (reference sequence).

This sample comprised peripheral blood, obtained 60 to 65 weeks after starting pembrolizumab. This sequence joins TRBV5-4 and TRBJ1-2; TRBD1 is a possible D gene (6 bases). The clonotype originates from an adult with mismatch repair-deficient cancer. The CDR3 DNA is TGTGCCAGCACCCTTACGACAGGCTCTAACTATGGCTACACCTTC. This encodes CASTLTTGSNYGYTF.